Listed below are T cell receptor beta chains from one sample, sequenced in a study of STAT5B mutations in CD4+ large granular lymphocyte leukemia. Profiled with immunoSEQ multiplex PCR; TCRdb holds only in-frame clones, not every one. The table has approximately 41,000 clones, 85% seen once. Sequenced material: CD4+ T cells from blood buffy coats. The receptors come from a human donor in good health. CDR3s include the opening cysteine and the closing phenylalanine or tryptophan. The D gene is left open where the match is weak. Clone size is shown for a subset of rows, as once, few, many or a class of expanded clone.

J | size | D | V | CDR3 | DNA
TRBJ1-6 | few | . | TRBV7-9 | CASSIDSLHF | TGTGCCAGCAGCATTGACTCCCTCCACTTT
TRBJ1-1 | . | . | TRBV2 | CASSGWGLNTEAFF | TGTGCCAGCAGTGGGTGGGGCTTGAACACTGAAGCTTTCTTT
TRBJ2-2 | . | TRBD1 | TRBV4-1 | CASSPWLSAGTGDTGELFF | TGCGCCAGCAGCCCGTGGCTCTCGGCCGGGACAGGGGACACCGGGGAGCTGTTTTTT
TRBJ2-3 | . | . | TRBV5-1 | CASSLARDSVSSTDTQYF | TGCGCCAGCAGCTTGGCCAGAGACTCGGTATCGAGCACAGATACGCAGTATTTT
TRBJ2-1 | . | . | TRBV5-1 | CASRPGGASSYNEQLF | TGCGCCAGCAGGCCGGGCGGGGCGAGCTCCTACAATGAGCAGCTCTTC
TRBJ1-2 | . | TRBD1 | TRBV19 | CASSVTGAQGYGYTF | TGTGCCAGTAGCGTTACAGGGGCCCAGGGCTATGGCTACACCTTC
TRBJ2-5 | . | TRBD1 | TRBV18 | CASSLGQGQETQYF | TGTGCCAGCTCCCTCGGACAGGGACAAGAGACCCAGTACTTC
TRBJ1-3 | once | TRBD1 | TRBV4-2 | CASSQDAGQGNTIYF | TGTGCCAGCAGCCAAGATGCGGGACAGGGAAACACCATATATTTT
TRBJ2-1 | . | . | TRBV30 | CAWTTFTGTAYGEQFF | TGTGCCTGGACAACTTTTACCGGGACGGCGTACGGGGAGCAGTTCTTC
TRBJ1-4 | . | . | TRBV9 | CASSVLTGESNEKLFF | TGTGCCAGCAGCGTATTGACCGGGGAATCTAATGAAAAACTGTTTTTT
TRBJ2-5 | . | TRBD2 | TRBV7-6 | CASSLGAGGPETQYF | TGTGCCAGCAGCTTAGGCGCGGGGGGGCCGGAGACCCAGTACTTC
TRBJ2-7 | few | . | TRBV5-5 | CASSFGRDEQYF | TGTGCCAGCAGCTTCGGACGGGACGAGCAGTACTTC
TRBJ2-4 | . | . | TRBV18 | CASSPPSRGSGKNIQYF | TGTGCCAGCTCACCCCCGAGTCGGGGAAGCGGTAAAAACATTCAGTACTTC
TRBJ1-6 | . | TRBD1 | TRBV28 | CASSPGTGYSPLHF | TGTGCCAGCAGTCCCGGGACAGGTTATTCACCCCTCCACTTT
TRBJ1-2 | . | TRBD1 | TRBV5-4 | CASSRDRVHGYTF | TGTGCCAGCAGCCGCGACAGGGTCCATGGCTACACCTTC
TRBJ2-7 | . | . | TRBV20-1 | CSARRDYEQYF | TGCAGTGCTAGGAGGGACTACGAGCAGTACTTC
TRBJ2-7 | . | . | TRBV18 | CASSERGGEQYF | TGTGCCAGCTCCGAGAGGGGGGGCGAGCAGTACTTC
TRBJ1-5 | . | . | TRBV6-1 | CASSETGVDQPQHF | TGTGCCAGCAGTGAAACGGGGGTGGATCAGCCCCAGCATTTT
TRBJ2-7 | . | . | TRBV11-3 | CASSDRDPATGSYEQYF | TGTGCCAGCAGCGATAGGGATCCGGCGACGGGCTCCTACGAGCAGTACTTC
TRBJ2-1 | . | TRBD1 | TRBV28 | CASSFLDRVNEQFF | TGTGCCAGCAGTTTTTTGGACAGGGTCAATGAGCAGTTCTTC
TRBJ2-1 | . | TRBD1 | TRBV7-6 | CASSPRQGSYNGQFF | TGTGCCAGCAGCCCGAGACAGGGCTCCTACAATGGGCAGTTCTTC
TRBJ1-2 | . | . | TRBV2 | CASSVQGTYGYTF | TGTGCCAGCAGCGTACAGGGTACCTATGGCTACACCTTC
TRBJ2-1 | . | TRBD2 | TRBV11-2 | CASSFEGLAGTYNEQFF | TGTGCCAGCAGCTTCGAGGGACTAGCGGGAACCTACAATGAGCAGTTCTTC
TRBJ1-5 | . | . | TRBV25-1 | CASSEGWGNQPQHF | TGTGCCAGCAGTGAGGGCTGGGGCAATCAGCCCCAGCATTTT
TRBJ1-1 | . | . | TRBV29-1 | CSVELLGNTEAFF | TGCAGCGTTGAGCTCCTAGGGAACACTGAAGCTTTCTTT
TRBJ2-6 | . | . | TRBV5-1 | CASKYTAGANVLTF | TGCGCCAGCAAGTATACGGCTGGGGCCAACGTCCTGACTTTC
TRBJ2-7 | . | . | TRBV27 | CASSFQGLNEQYF | TGTGCCAGCAGTTTTCAAGGGCTCAACGAGCAGTACTTC
TRBJ1-1 | . | . | TRBV28 | CASSLPGSNTEAFF | TGTGCCAGCAGTTTGCCGGGGTCGAACACTGAAGCTTTCTTT
TRBJ2-3 | . | . | TRBV5-8 | CASSTWQGLRDTQYF | TGTGCCAGCAGCACCTGGCAGGGGTTAAGGGATACGCAGTATTTT
TRBJ1-2 | . | . | TRBV4-1 | CASSQAGRSNYGYTF | TGCGCCAGCAGCCAAGCCGGACGGTCTAACTATGGCTACACCTTC
TRBJ2-1 | few | TRBD2 | TRBV5-1 | CASSAIAGSSYNEQFF | TGCGCCAGCAGCGCTATAGCGGGGAGCTCCTACAATGAGCAGTTCTTC
TRBJ1-2 | . | TRBD1 | TRBV5-5 | CASSLGGLGQGGGYTF | TGTGCCAGCAGCTTGGGGGGCTTGGGACAGGGTGGCGGCTACACCTTC
TRBJ1-3 | . | TRBD1 | TRBV9 | CASSVVGGGQGTHNTIYF | TGTGCCAGCAGCGTAGTCGGGGGGGGACAGGGGACCCACAACACCATATATTTT
TRBJ2-3 | . | . | TRBV7-2 | CASSPGNTQYF | TGTGCCAGCAGCCCCGGAAATACGCAGTATTTT
TRBJ1-1 | . | . | TRBV14 | CASSRLGGAIEAFF | TGTGCCAGCAGCCGACTCGGCGGGGCGATTGAAGCTTTCTTT
TRBJ1-1 | . | . | TRBV28 | CASTLPTTGIAFF | TGTGCCAGCACCCTTCCCACAACAGGGATAGCTTTCTTT
TRBJ1-2 | . | TRBD1 | TRBV6-5 | CASSYSTGLNGYTF | TGTGCCAGCAGTTACTCGACAGGGTTGAATGGCTACACCTTC
TRBJ1-5 | . | . | TRBV4-1 | CASSQLNLQGQPQHF | TGCGCCAGCAGCCAATTAAACCTTCAGGGGCAGCCCCAGCATTTT
TRBJ1-1 | . | TRBD1 | TRBV7-9 | CASSSPRLTGTPERTEAFF | TGTGCCAGCAGCTCCCCCAGGCTGACAGGGACTCCGGAGAGGACTGAAGCTTTCTTT
TRBJ2-3 | . | TRBD2 | TRBV4-3 | CASSQGLRVAGGPTDTQYF | TGCGCCAGCAGCCAAGGCTTAAGGGTAGCGGGAGGGCCCACAGATACGCAGTATTTT
TRBJ2-3 | . | . | TRBV11-2 | CASSGGVSTDTQYF | TGTGCCAGCTCAGGCGGAGTTAGCACAGATACGCAGTATTTT
TRBJ1-1 | few | TRBD1 | TRBV9 | CASSVVTGGNTEAFF | TGTGCCAGCAGCGTGGTTACAGGGGGGAACACTGAAGCTTTCTTT
TRBJ2-7 | few | TRBD2 | TRBV28 | CASRPGTSGSSYEQYF | TGTGCCAGCAGGCCCGGGACTAGCGGCAGTTCCTACGAGCAGTACTTC
TRBJ2-2 | . | TRBD2 | TRBV7-2 | CASSPTPGTTHTGELFF | TGTGCCAGCAGCCCTACTCCCGGGACTACCCACACCGGGGAGCTGTTTTTT
TRBJ1-3 | . | . | TRBV5-1 | CASSLNTAGNTIYF | TGCGCCAGCAGCTTAAATACGGCTGGAAACACCATATATTTT
TRBJ2-3 | . | TRBD2 | TRBV25-1 | CASRRTSGRRGSTDTQYF | TGTGCCAGCAGGAGGACTAGCGGGAGGAGGGGGAGCACAGATACGCAGTATTTT
TRBJ1-4 | . | TRBD1 | TRBV5-6 | CASSPADRVVSELFF | TGTGCCAGCAGCCCGGCGGACAGGGTGGTTTCGGAACTGTTTTTT
TRBJ2-3 | . | . | TRBV5-1 | CASSFATDTQYF | TGCGCCAGCAGCTTTGCCACAGATACGCAGTATTTT
TRBJ2-7 | . | . | TRBV15 | CATSRSGPYEQYF | TGTGCCACCAGCAGATCCGGCCCCTACGAGCAGTACTTC
TRBJ2-3 | . | . | TRBV5-4 | CASRPLDESITDTQYF | TGTGCCAGCAGACCTCTGGACGAGTCAATCACAGATACGCAGTATTTT
TRBJ1-3 | . | . | TRBV5-1 | CASSLDGNTIYF | TGCGCCAGCAGCTTGGATGGAAACACCATATATTTT
TRBJ1-5 | . | . | TRBV7-8 | CASSLRLGGSNQPQHF | TGTGCCAGCAGCTTAAGGCTGGGTGGTAGCAATCAGCCCCAGCATTTT
TRBJ1-5 | . | . | TRBV5-1 | CASSLAVDQPQHF | TGCGCCAGCAGCTTGGCCGTTGATCAGCCCCAGCATTTT
TRBJ1-2 | . | TRBD1 | TRBV9 | CASSATGEAGYTF | TGTGCCAGCAGCGCCACAGGGGAAGCTGGCTACACCTTC
TRBJ1-1 | . | . | TRBV11-2 | CASSFESTEAFF | TGTGCCAGCAGCTTTGAGTCCACTGAAGCTTTCTTT
TRBJ2-1 | . | TRBD2 | TRBV5-1 | CASSLGGGAMNEQFF | TGCGCCAGCAGCTTGGGCGGGGGGGCCATGAATGAGCAGTTCTTC
TRBJ2-4 | . | . | TRBV14 | CASSPLGVAKNIQYF | TGTGCCAGCAGCCCCCTAGGGGTGGCCAAAAACATTCAGTACTTC
TRBJ1-2 | . | TRBD1 | TRBV15 | CATSKRTGPGSNYGYTF | TGTGCCACCAGCAAACGGACAGGGCCGGGGTCTAACTATGGCTACACCTTC
TRBJ1-3 | few | . | TRBV19 | CASSFPRSGNTIYF | TGTGCCAGTAGTTTTCCAAGGTCTGGAAACACCATATATTTT
TRBJ1-6 | . | . | TRBV15 | CATSREGGLGSPLHF | TGTGCCACCAGCAGAGAAGGAGGGCTGGGTTCACCCCTCCACTTT